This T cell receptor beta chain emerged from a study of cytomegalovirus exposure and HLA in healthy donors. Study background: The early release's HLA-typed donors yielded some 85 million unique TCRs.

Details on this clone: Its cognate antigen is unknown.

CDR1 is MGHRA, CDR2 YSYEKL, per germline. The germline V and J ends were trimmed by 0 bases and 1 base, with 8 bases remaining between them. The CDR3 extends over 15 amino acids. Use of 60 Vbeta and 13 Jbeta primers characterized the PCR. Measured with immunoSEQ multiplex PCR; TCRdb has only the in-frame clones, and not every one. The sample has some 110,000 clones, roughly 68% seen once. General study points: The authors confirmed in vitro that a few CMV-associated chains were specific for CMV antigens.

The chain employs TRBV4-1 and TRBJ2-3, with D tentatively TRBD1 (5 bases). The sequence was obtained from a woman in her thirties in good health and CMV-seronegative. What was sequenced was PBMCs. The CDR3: CASSQEVRGTDTQYF. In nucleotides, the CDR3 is TGCGCCAGCAGCCAAGAGGTCAGGGGCACAGATACGCAGTATTTT.